These 2 T cell receptor beta chains were sequenced from one sample in a study of blood T cell repertoires in COVID-19. Data came from immunoSEQ multiplex PCR; TCRdb stores just in-frame clones and leaves some out. The profile shows 95,000 to 150,000 clones, around 80% of them singletons. Input material: peripheral blood. The receptors stem from a man aged 40-49 years with active or convalescent COVID-19.

This clone showed up just once. The chain employs TRBV4-3 and TRBJ2-5; possibly TRBD1 for D (7 bases). This CDR3 region has 17 residues. The V and J ends lost 1 base and 4 bases respectively, with 19 bases between them. The germline gives CDR1 LGHNA, CDR2 YSLEER. The CDR3 bases are TGCGCCAGCAGCCAAGGAACCCAGTTGCAGGGGGGAGAGACCCAGTACTTC. This codes for CASSQGTQLQGGETQYF.

This chain uses TRBV4-3 with TRBJ2-5; 7 bases line up with TRBD1. Germline assignment: CDR1 LGHNA and CDR2 YSLEER. This CDR3 has 15 amino acids. With V trimmed by 0 bases and J by 4 bases, 5 bases remained unmatched. In DNA, the CDR3 is TGCGCCAGCAGCCAAGATATGACAGGGCGAGAGACCCAGTACTTC. Translated: CASSQDMTGRETQYF.